A single sample is the source of the 9 T cell receptor beta chains below, sequenced in a study of T cells after yellow fever vaccination. Via MiXCR, TCRdb re-called the 5' RACE reads, giving one row per CDR3 protein. The data show 450,000 to 600,000 distinct CDR3 sequences, with about a sixth seen just once and roughly 17% held by the top ten. The sequenced sample was PBMCs, obtained 5 days after the first yellow fever vaccination. Source of these receptors: a man younger than 35 who received the YFV17D yellow fever vaccine.

This clonotype was seen more than once but under ten times. V gene TRBV18 combines with J gene TRBJ2-7; TRBD1 or TRBD2 may be the D gene (5 bases each). The CDR3 loop spans 16 amino acids. Germline loops: CDR1 KGHSH, CDR2 LQKENI. Trimming shortened V by 3 bases and J by 1 base, and 16 bases separated the two germline ends. The CDR3 protein is CASSPPGTGWSYEQYF. Written as DNA, the CDR3 is TGTGCCAGCTCACCTCCCGGGACCGGGTGGTCCTACGAGCAGTACTTC.

A few counts support this clonotype. The V gene is TRBV5-1, the J gene TRBJ1-2, with unresolved D. The CDR3 totals 12 residues. Germline V gene sequence: CDR1 SGHRS, CDR2 YFSETQ. The germline V and J ends were trimmed by 0 bases and 6 bases, with 6 bases remaining between them. The CDR3 loop is CASSLGIHGYTF. In nucleotides, the CDR3 is TGCGCCAGCAGCTTGGGGATCCATGGCTACACCTTC.

This clonotype has at least ten counts. The V and J genes are TRBV28 and TRBJ1-4; perhaps TRBD1 as D (6 bases). The V end lost 4 bases, the J end lost 4 bases, and 13 bases lay between the germline ends. Germline V gene lookup returns CDR1 MDHEN and CDR2 SYDVKM. This CDR3 region has 15 residues. The CDR3 spells CASSYPDSLNEKLFF. CDR3 sequence (DNA): TGTGCCAGCAGTTATCCGGACAGCCTTAATGAAAAACTGTTTTTT. Together with reference TRBV28 and TRBJ1-4, the CDR3 gives the full variable domain: DVKVTQSSRYLVKRTGEKVFLECVQDMDHENMFWYRQDPGLGLRLIYFSYDVKMKEKGDIPEGYSVSREKKERFSLILESASTNQTSMYLCASSYPDSLNEKLFFGSGTQLSVL.

This clonotype came up a few times. This sequence joins TRBV7-2 and TRBJ1-6, with 9 bases fitting TRBD1. The J segment lost 10 bases and the V segment lost 5 bases, leaving 6 bases of the junction unmatched. Germline V gene data show CDR1 as SGHTA and CDR2 as FQGNSA. The CDR3 consists of 14 residues. The CDR3 loop reads CASSPGTGRSPLHF. The DNA for the CDR3 is TGTGCCAGCAGCCCCGGGACAGGGAGATCACCCCTCCACTTT.

The V gene is TRBV7-3, the J gene TRBJ2-1; TRBD1 matches at 7 bases. Germline V CDR1 and CDR2: SGHTA, FQGTGA. The CDR3 is made up of 14 amino acids. V lost 1 base to trimming and J lost 5 bases; unmatched junction nucleotides: 2. CDR3: CASSLMGQNNEQFF. CDR3 DNA: TGTGCCAGCAGCTTAATGGGACAGAACAATGAGCAGTTCTTC.

The chain combines TRBV2 with TRBJ2-5; D is unresolved. V lost 0 bases and J lost 5, with 10 bases in between. This CDR3 comprises 14 residues. Germline V lookup: CDR1 SNHLY, CDR2 FYNNEI. The chain's CDR3 is CASSEALQLETQYF. The CDR3 DNA reads as TGTGCCAGCAGTGAAGCGCTTCAACTCGAGACCCAGTACTTC.

This clonotype was found a few times. This chain joins TRBV29-1 and TRBJ2-3; 8 bases match TRBD2. Germline V lookup: CDR1 SQVTM, CDR2 ANQGSEA. CDR3 length: 15 residues. Trimming at V came to 2 bases and at J to 5 bases, leaving 9 bases not matched to a gene. The CDR3 DNA follows: TGCAGCGTTGAAATCGGGGGGGCGGGTATAGATACGCAGTATTTT. It codes for CSVEIGGAGIDTQYF.

This clonotype was seen a handful of times. The chain uses TRBV10-2 and TRBJ2-5; 10 nucleotides agree with TRBD2. This CDR3 contains 13 residues. Germline CDR1 WSHSY, CDR2 SAAADI. The V and J ends lost 8 bases and 3 bases, in that order; junction bases with no gene match: 3. The CDR3 region has the DNA TGCGCCAGCGCCGGACTAGCGGAAGAGACCCAGTACTTC. Amino acid sequence: CASAGLAEETQYF.

This clonotype was detected only a few times. This sequence joins TRBV24-1 and TRBJ2-3; TRBD2 matches at 11 bases. The ends lost 5 bases at V and 4 bases at J; junction bases unmatched: 4. Germline loops: CDR1 KGHDR, CDR2 SFDVKD. This CDR3 contains 15 residues. CDR3 DNA: TGTGCCACCAGTGCCCTGGGACTAGCGGCAGATACGCAGTATTTT. Translation gives CATSALGLAADTQYF.